These 22 T cell receptor beta chains were sequenced from one sample in a study of T cells in localized non-small cell lung cancer. Here immunoSEQ multiplex PCR was the method, and the copy in TCRdb shows in-frame clones only, minus some. Of 40,000 to 55,000 clones listed, around three quarters are singletons. This sample comprised PBMCs, obtained before any cancer treatment. The receptor source for this set is a woman aged 40-69 years with stage II lung adenocarcinoma.

The V and J genes are TRBV5-1 and TRBJ1-2; 9 nucleotides agree with TRBD1. J was trimmed by 7 bases and V by 3 bases; bases with no gene match: 7. Germline-derived CDR1 and CDR2 are SGHRS and YFSETQ. The CDR3 consists of 14 residues. The CDR3: CASSSGIQGAGYTF. The CDR3 DNA sequence: TGCGCCAGCAGCTCTGGGATACAGGGGGCTGGCTACACCTTC.

V is TRBV7-2 and J is TRBJ2-1; no definite D call. The CDR3 spans 12 residues. Trimming cost V 6 bases and J 5 bases, with 8 bases left between them. In germline, CDR1 is SGHTA, CDR2 FQGNSA. The DNA for the CDR3 is TGTGCCAGCAGTTGGGTTGACAATGAGCAGTTCTTC. Its protein is CASSWVDNEQFF.

The chain has TRBV7-3 and TRBJ1-6, with D possibly matching TRBD1 (6 bases). The V gene lost 1 base and the J gene lost 8 bases, with 12 bases spanning the gap. CDR3 length equals 15 residues. Germline V lookup: CDR1 SGHTA, CDR2 FQGTGA. CDR3 protein: CASSLNGGAYSPLHF. In DNA form, the CDR3 reads TGTGCCAGCAGCTTAAACGGGGGGGCTTATTCACCCCTCCACTTT.

This sequence joins TRBV7-2 and TRBJ1-5, with TRBD1 as a possible D gene (6 bases). Germline CDR1 SGHTA, CDR2 FQGNSA. V was cut by 5 bases and J by 4 bases, with 9 bases left in between. The CDR3 spans 13 residues. CDR3 nucleotides: TGTGCCAGCAGCCCCCAGGGGAATCAGCCCCAGCATTTT. As protein: CASSPQGNQPQHF.

In this sample, this clone turned up once. The gene calls are TRBV25-1 and TRBJ1-6; no clear D. CDR1 is MGHDK and CDR2 is SYGVNS in the germline V gene. The CDR3 is 12 amino acids. V was pared by 3 bases and J by 7 bases, with 4 bases between. CDR3 loop: CASSEGNSPLHF. CDR3 in DNA: TGTGCCAGCAGTGAGGGGAATTCACCCCTCCACTTT.

V gene TRBV6-5 combines with J gene TRBJ1-5; D uncertain. V was trimmed by 2 bases and J by 9 bases, leaving 11 bases between them. The CDR3 is 13 amino acids. CDR1 MNHEY and CDR2 SVGAGI come from the germline V gene. CDR3 DNA: TGTGCCAGCAGTTACAGGGTAATTGGGCCCCAGCATTTT. Translation: CASSYRVIGPQHF.

J is TRBJ1-2 and V is TRBV28; D unresolved. CDR1 and CDR2 from the germline V gene are MDHEN and SYDVKM. The CDR3 loop spans 13 amino acids. Trimming took 2 bases from V and 4 from J, leaving 8 bases between them. CDR3: CASSLDRGYGYTF. The CDR3 DNA sequence: TGTGCCAGCAGTTTAGACCGAGGCTATGGCTACACCTTC.

The chain has TRBV15 and TRBJ2-7, with TRBD1 matching 12 bases. J lost 7 bases, V lost 6 bases, and 7 bases had no gene match. Germline values: CDR1 LNHNV, CDR2 YYDKDF (reference sequence). The CDR3 is made up of 14 amino acids. For the CDR3, the DNA is TGTGCCACCAGTAGGGACAGGGGGCATTGGGAGCAGTACTTC. Its translation: CATSRDRGHWEQYF.

The V call is TRBV30, the J call TRBJ1-1; a possible D gene is TRBD1 (5 bases). Trimming shortened V by 1 base and J by 1 base, and 10 bases separated the two germline ends. Germline V CDR1 and CDR2: GTSNPN, SVGIG (reference sequence). The CDR3 spans 14 residues. The CDR3 DNA reads TGTGCCTGGAGTGAGGGGACTCCGAACACTGAAGCTTTCTTT. Encoded protein: CAWSEGTPNTEAFF.

V gene TRBV7-3 combines with J gene TRBJ2-1; D is uncertain. This CDR3 has 14 residues. CDR1 and CDR2 from the germline V gene are SGHTA and FQGTGA. V lost 2 bases to trimming and J lost 7 bases, with 12 bases between them. This CDR3 is CASSLDQILNEQFF. The DNA for the CDR3 is TGTGCCAGCAGCTTAGACCAGATCCTAAATGAGCAGTTCTTC.

The V call is TRBV27, the J call TRBJ1-4; 8 bases fit TRBD1. This CDR3 contains 16 residues. With 5 bases clipped from V and 1 base from J, the junction kept 6 bases outside the gene matches. Germline values: CDR1 MNHEY, CDR2 SMNVEV (reference sequence). The CDR3 here is CASSPTGGGTNEKLFF. CDR3 nucleotides: TGTGCCAGCAGTCCTACAGGGGGGGGAACTAATGAAAAACTGTTTTTT.

The gene calls are TRBV2 and TRBJ1-5, with 8 bases fitting TRBD1. The CDR3 length is 14 residues. J was trimmed by 6 bases and V by 7 bases; bases with no gene match: 8. In germline, CDR1 is SNHLY, CDR2 FYNNEI. CDR3 bases: TGTGCCAGCAACGCAGGACAGGGAGTTCAGCCCCAGCATTTT. It specifies CASNAGQGVQPQHF.

This rearrangement joins TRBV7-2 to TRBJ1-1; D is perhaps TRBD1 (5 bases). Germline V lookup: CDR1 SGHTA, CDR2 FQGNSA. This CDR3 comprises 14 residues. Trimming removed 2 bases at V and 3 bases at J, with 10 bases between. As DNA, the CDR3 is TGTGCCAGCAGCTTAATGCGGGGGGACACTGAAGCTTTCTTT. It codes for CASSLMRGDTEAFF.

This clone showed up just once. V usage is TRBV5-4 and J usage is TRBJ2-1; TRBD2 aligns across 11 bases. Germline CDR1 SGHNT, CDR2 YYREEE (reference sequence). The CDR3 has 16 residues. V lost 0 bases, J lost 6 bases, and 5 bases stayed unmatched. The CDR3 DNA follows: TGTGCCAGCAGCTTGGGTGGGCTAGCGGGGGGCAATGAGCAGTTCTTC. Amino acids: CASSLGGLAGGNEQFF.

The V and J genes are TRBV19 and TRBJ1-5, with unresolved D. Trimming took 5 bases from V and 7 from J, leaving 12 bases between them. Per the germline V gene, CDR1 is LNHDA and CDR2 is SQIVND (reference sequence). The CDR3 is made up of 13 amino acids. For the CDR3, the DNA is TGTGCCAGTAGTGAGGCAGGTGGGCAGCCCCAGCATTTT. Translation gives CASSEAGGQPQHF.

V gene TRBV27 combines with J gene TRBJ1-5; D is uncertain. Germline V gene lookup returns CDR1 MNHEY and CDR2 SMNVEV (reference sequence). The ends were cut back, 4 bases at V and 0 bases at J, with 10 bases in the middle. This CDR3 has 15 residues. CDR3 protein: CASSSSTYSNQPQHF. DNA for the CDR3: TGTGCCAGCAGTTCATCTACATATAGCAATCAGCCCCAGCATTTT.

This chain connects TRBV27 to TRBJ2-3; perhaps TRBD1 as D (6 bases). This CDR3 has 14 residues. The V end was cut by 2 bases, the J end by 3 bases, with 9 bases between. CDR1 and CDR2 from the germline V gene are MNHEY and SMNVEV (reference sequence). CDR3 loop: CASSLQGRTDTQYF. Here the CDR3 DNA reads TGTGCCAGCAGTTTACAGGGGCGTACAGATACGCAGTATTTT.

This sequence joins TRBV9 and TRBJ2-1; D possibly corresponds to TRBD1 (5 bases). The length of the CDR3 is 13 residues. Trimming pared 5 bases from V and 7 bases from J, leaving 13 bases between. Germline assignment: CDR1 SGDLS and CDR2 YYNGEE. Written as DNA, the CDR3 is TGTGCCAGCAGTCCTAATAACAGGAATGAGCAGTTCTTC. Translation gives CASSPNNRNEQFF.

This clone was detected only once. The chain uses TRBV28 and TRBJ2-5; 9 bases align to TRBD1. The germline V gene encodes CDR1 MDHEN and CDR2 SYDVKM. Germline trimming cut 2 bases from V and 5 bases from J; bases unmatched to any gene: 15. This CDR3 spans 18 amino acids. The CDR3 region is CASSLPRDREDLRETQYF. CDR3 bases: TGTGCCAGCAGTTTACCCAGGGACAGGGAGGATTTAAGGGAGACCCAGTACTTC.

In DNA, the CDR3 is TGTGCCAGCAGCTTAAATAGCAATCAGCCCCAGCATTTT. Protein: CASSLNSNQPQHF. J is TRBJ1-5 and V is TRBV11-2; D is undetermined. Trimming removed 2 bases from V and 0 bases from J, with 2 bases in between. Looked up from germline, CDR1 is SGHAT and CDR2 is FQNNGV. The CDR3 is 13 amino acids. The complete variable domain, with remaining parts taken from reference TRBV11-2 and TRBJ1-5, reads EAGVAQSPRYKIIEKRQSVAFWCNPISGHATLYWYQQILGQGPKLLIQFQNNGVVDDSQLPKDRFSAERLKGVDSTLKIQPAKLEDSAVYLCASSLNSNQPQHFGDGTRLSIL.

The rearrangement joins TRBV5-4 to TRBJ1-2; TRBD1 might be the D (5 bases). The CDR3 covers 15 residues. The V gene's germline CDR1 is SGHNT and CDR2 YYREEE (reference sequence). The ends were cut back, 0 bases at V and 4 bases at J, with 13 bases in the middle. The CDR3 sequence: CASSLASGPLYGYTF. DNA of the CDR3: TGTGCCAGCAGCTTGGCGTCAGGGCCCCTCTATGGCTACACCTTC. The full variable domain, completed using reference TRBV5-4 and TRBJ1-2, is ETGVTQSPTHLIKTRGQQVTLRCSSQSGHNTVSWYQQALGQGPQFIFQYYREEENGRGNFPPRFSGLQFPNYSSELNVNALELDDSALYLCASSLASGPLYGYTFGSGTRLTVV.

The rearrangement uses TRBV5-5 and TRBJ2-1, with D perhaps TRBD2 (5 bases). Trimming stripped 0 bases from V and 9 bases from J, with 13 bases between. The V gene's germline CDR1 is SGHKS and CDR2 YYEKEE (reference sequence). The length of the CDR3 is 14 residues. This chain's CDR3 is CASSLALRAGEQFF. The CDR3 DNA sequence: TGTGCCAGCAGCTTGGCCCTGAGGGCAGGTGAGCAGTTCTTC.